The clone carrying this TCR beta chain was counted only a few times. The sample is drawn from a study of OX40 agonist ivuxolimab in advanced cancers. Study as a whole: It was ivuxolimab, an agonistic anti-OX40 (CD134) antibody, that patients were treated with.

Using immunoSEQ multiplex PCR, the repertoire was profiled, and TCRdb retains in-frame clones only, with some absent. The table records roughly 80,000 clones, around 86% of them present only once. The CDR3 spans 15 residues. Trimming took 2 bases from V and 1 from J, leaving 11 bases between them. CDR1 and CDR2 (germline): MGHRA, YSYEKL. This chain links TRBV4-1 with TRBJ1-1; D unresolved. This clonotype was obtained from an adult with an advanced solid tumor such as melanoma, head and neck, liver or kidney cancer. The material was CD4+ or CD8+ T cells sorted from blood, obtained in a trial of the OX40 agonist ivuxolimab. The CDR3 DNA follows: TGCGCCAGCAGCCAACCAACCACGGGGAACACTGAAGCTTTCTTT. Its translation is CASSQPTTGNTEAFF.